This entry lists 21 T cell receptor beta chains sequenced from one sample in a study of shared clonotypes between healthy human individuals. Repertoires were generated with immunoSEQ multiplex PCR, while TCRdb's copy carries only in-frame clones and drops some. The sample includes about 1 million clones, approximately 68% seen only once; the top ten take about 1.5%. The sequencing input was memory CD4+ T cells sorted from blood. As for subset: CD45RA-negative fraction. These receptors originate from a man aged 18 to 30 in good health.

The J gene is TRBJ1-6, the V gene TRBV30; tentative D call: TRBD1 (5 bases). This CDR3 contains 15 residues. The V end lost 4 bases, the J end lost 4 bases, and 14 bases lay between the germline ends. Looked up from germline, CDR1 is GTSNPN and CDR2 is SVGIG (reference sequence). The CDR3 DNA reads TGTGCCTGGAACCAACAGGTCGGATATAATTCACCCCTCCACTTT. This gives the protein CAWNQQVGYNSPLHF.

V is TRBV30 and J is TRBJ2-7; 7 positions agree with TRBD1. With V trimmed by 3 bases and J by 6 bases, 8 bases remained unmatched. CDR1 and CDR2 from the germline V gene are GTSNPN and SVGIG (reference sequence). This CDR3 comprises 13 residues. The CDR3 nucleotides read TGTGCCTGGAGAAGACAGGGTGTCGCCGAGCAGTACTTC. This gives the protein CAWRRQGVAEQYF. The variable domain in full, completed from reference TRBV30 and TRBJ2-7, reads SQTIHQWPATLVQPVGSPLSLECTVEGTSNPNLYWYRQAAGRGLQLLFYSVGIGQISSEVPQNLSASRPQDRQFILSSKKLLLSDSGFYLCAWRRQGVAEQYFGPGTRLTVT.

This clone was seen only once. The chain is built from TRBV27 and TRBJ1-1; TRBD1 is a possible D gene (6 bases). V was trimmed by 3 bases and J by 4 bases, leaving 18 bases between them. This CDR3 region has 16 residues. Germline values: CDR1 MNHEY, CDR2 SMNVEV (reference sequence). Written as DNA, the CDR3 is TGTGCCAGCAGTTTTTCCCTCAGGGGAGTGGCCACTGAAGCTTTCTTT. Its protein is CASSFSLRGVATEAFF.

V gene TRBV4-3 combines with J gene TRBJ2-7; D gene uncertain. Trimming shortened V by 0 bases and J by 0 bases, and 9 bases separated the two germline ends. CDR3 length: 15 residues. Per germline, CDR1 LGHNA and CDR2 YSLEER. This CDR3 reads CASSQEIQYSYEQYF. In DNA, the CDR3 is TGCGCCAGCAGCCAAGAAATCCAGTACTCCTACGAGCAGTACTTC.

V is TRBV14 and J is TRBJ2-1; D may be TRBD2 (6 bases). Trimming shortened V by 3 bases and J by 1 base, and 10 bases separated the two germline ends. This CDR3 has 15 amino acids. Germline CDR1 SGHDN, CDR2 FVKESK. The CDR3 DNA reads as TGTGCCAGCAGCCAGGTGGAGGGATCCTACAATGAGCAGTTCTTC. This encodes CASSQVEGSYNEQFF.

The CDR3 DNA reads TGTGCCAGCTCATCTAGCAGACACAATGAGCAGTTCTTC. It translates to CASSSSRHNEQFF. The chain employs TRBV18 and TRBJ2-1, with D possibly TRBD2 on 5 matching bases. V was cut by 5 bases and J by 5 bases, with 10 bases left in between. Germline V gives CDR1 KGHSH, CDR2 LQKENI. There are 13 residues in the CDR3.

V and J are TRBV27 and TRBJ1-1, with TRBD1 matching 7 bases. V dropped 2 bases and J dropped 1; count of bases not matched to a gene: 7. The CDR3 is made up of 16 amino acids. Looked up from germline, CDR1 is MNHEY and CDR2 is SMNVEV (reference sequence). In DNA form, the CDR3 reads TGTGCCAGCAGTTTAAAAGTGGGACAGAGGAACACTGAAGCTTTCTTT. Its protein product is CASSLKVGQRNTEAFF.

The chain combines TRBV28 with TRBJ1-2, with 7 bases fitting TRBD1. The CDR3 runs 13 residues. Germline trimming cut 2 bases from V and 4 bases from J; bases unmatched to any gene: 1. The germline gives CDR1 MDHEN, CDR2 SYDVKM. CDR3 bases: TGTGCCAGCAGTTTAAGGGACAGCTATGGCTACACCTTC. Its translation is CASSLRDSYGYTF.

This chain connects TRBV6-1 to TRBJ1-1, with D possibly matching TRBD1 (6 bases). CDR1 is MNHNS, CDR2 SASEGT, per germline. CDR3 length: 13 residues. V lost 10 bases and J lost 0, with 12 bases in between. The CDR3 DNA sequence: TGTGCCACTGGGACAAATGTGAACACTGAAGCTTTCTTT. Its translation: CATGTNVNTEAFF.

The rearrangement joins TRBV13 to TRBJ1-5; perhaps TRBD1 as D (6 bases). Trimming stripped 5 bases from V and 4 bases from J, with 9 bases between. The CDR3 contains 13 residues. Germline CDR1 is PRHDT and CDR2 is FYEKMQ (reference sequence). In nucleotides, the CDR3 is TGTGCCAGCAGCACAGGGCTAAATCAGCCCCAGCATTTT. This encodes CASSTGLNQPQHF.

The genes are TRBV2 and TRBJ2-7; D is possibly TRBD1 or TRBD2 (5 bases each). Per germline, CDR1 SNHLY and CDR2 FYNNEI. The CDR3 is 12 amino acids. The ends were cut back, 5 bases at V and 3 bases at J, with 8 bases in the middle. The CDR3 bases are TGTGCCAGCAGTTGGGACCGCTACGAGCAGTACTTC. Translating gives CASSWDRYEQYF.

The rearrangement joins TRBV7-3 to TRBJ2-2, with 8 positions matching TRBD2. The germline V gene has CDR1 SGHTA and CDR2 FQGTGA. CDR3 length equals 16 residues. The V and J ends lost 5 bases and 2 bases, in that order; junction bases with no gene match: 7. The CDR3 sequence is CASSDQRGRNTGELFF. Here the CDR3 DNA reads TGTGCCAGCAGCGACCAGCGGGGGCGAAACACCGGGGAGCTGTTTTTT. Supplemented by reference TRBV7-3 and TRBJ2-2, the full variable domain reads GAGVSQTPSNKVTEKGKYVELRCDPISGHTALYWYRQSLGQGPEFLIYFQGTGAADDSGLPNDRFFAVRPEGSVSTLKIQRTERGDSAVYLCASSDQRGRNTGELFFGEGSRLTVL.

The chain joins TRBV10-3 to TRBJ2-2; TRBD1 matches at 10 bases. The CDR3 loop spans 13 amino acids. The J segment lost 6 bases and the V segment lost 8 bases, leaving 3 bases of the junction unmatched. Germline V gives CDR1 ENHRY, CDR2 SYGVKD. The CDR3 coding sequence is TGTGCCATCGGGGGACAGGGGCCCGGGGAGCTGTTTTTT. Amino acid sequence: CAIGGQGPGELFF.

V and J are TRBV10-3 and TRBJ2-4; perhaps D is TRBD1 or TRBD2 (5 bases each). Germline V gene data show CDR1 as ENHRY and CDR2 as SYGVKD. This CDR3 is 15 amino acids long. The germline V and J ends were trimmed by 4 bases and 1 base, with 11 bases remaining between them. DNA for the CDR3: TGTGCCATCAGTGGGGGCGGGTGGGCCAAAAACATTCAGTACTTC. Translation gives CAISGGGWAKNIQYF.

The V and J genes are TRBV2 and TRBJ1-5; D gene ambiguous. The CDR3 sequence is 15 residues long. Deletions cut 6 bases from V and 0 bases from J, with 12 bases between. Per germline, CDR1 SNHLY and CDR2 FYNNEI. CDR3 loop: CASSRDNYSNQPQHF. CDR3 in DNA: TGTGCCAGCAGCCGCGACAACTATAGCAATCAGCCCCAGCATTTT.

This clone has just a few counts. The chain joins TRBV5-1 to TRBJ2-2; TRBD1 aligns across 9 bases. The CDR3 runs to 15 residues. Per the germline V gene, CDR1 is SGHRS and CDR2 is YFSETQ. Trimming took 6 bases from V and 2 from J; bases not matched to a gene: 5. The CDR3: CASKQGALNTGELFF. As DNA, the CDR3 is TGCGCCAGCAAACAGGGGGCGTTAAACACCGGGGAGCTGTTTTTT.

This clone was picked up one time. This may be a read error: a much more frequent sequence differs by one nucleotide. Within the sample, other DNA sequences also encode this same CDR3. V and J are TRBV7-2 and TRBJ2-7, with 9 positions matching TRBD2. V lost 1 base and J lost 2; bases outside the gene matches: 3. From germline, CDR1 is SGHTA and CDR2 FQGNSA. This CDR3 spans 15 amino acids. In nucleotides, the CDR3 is TGTGCCAGCAGCTTAGAGGCTAGCGGGACCTACGAGCAGTACTTC. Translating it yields CASSLEASGTYEQYF. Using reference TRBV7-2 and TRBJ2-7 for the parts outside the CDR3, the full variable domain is GAGVSQSPSNKVTEKGKDVELRCDPISGHTALYWYRQSLGQGLEFLIYFQGNSAPDKSGLPSDRFSAERTGGSVSTLTIQRTQQEDSAVYLCASSLEASGTYEQYFGPGTRLTVT.

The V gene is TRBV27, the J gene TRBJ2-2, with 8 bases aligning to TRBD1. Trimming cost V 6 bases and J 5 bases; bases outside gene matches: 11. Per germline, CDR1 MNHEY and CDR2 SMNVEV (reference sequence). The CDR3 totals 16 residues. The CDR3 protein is CASRDRTGMKTGELFF. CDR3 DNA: TGTGCCAGCAGAGATCGGACAGGGATGAAAACCGGGGAGCTGTTTTTT.

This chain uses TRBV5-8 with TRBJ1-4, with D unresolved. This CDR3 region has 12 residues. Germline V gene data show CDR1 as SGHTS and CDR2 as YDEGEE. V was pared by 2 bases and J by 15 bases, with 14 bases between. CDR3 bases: TGTGCCAGCAGCTTAACCCGGGAAAGGGTGTTTTTT. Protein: CASSLTRERVFF.

The CDR3 spells CASSRRQRDGYTF. The CDR3 nucleotides read TGTGCCAGCAGTCGACGACAACGGGATGGCTACACCTTC. The J gene is TRBJ1-2, the V gene TRBV6-5; D remains unclear. Germline V lookup: CDR1 MNHEY, CDR2 SVGAGI. V shed 5 bases and J shed 6 bases, with 13 bases lying between them. This CDR3 is built from 13 residues.

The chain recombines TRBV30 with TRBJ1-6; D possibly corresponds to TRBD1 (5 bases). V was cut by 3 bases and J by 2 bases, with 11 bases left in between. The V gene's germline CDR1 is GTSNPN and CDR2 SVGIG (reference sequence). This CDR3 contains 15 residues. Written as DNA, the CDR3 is TGTGCCTGGAGAGCAGGGACGACCTATAATTCACCCCTCCACTTT. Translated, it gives CAWRAGTTYNSPLHF.